The source of this T cell receptor (beta chain) is a study of OX40 agonist ivuxolimab in advanced cancers. Study overall: Ivuxolimab, an antibody acting as an agonist of OX40 (CD134), was used to treat patients.

Overall study findings and caveats: CD4+ and CD8+ T cells in blood underwent clonal expansion by week 6 at 0.1 to 3.0 mg/kg. On average, a greater number of expanded clones characterised CD8+ T cells relative to CD4+.

Systemic immunosuppression or autoimmune disease history was grounds to exclude patients. Concerning this clone: Its antigen remains unknown.

Trimming took 11 bases from V and 3 from J; bases not matched to a gene: 9. The CDR3 extends over 14 amino acids. The V gene's germline CDR1 is SNHLY and CDR2 FYNNEI. Here immunoSEQ multiplex PCR was the method, and the copy in TCRdb shows in-frame clones only, minus some. Of more than 75,000 clones in the sample, 75% to 90% were seen once. The chain links TRBV2 to TRBJ2-2, with 7 bases aligning to TRBD2. Source: CD4+ or CD8+ T cells sorted from blood, taken in a trial of the OX40 agonist ivuxolimab. The origin of this receptor is an adult with an advanced solid tumor such as melanoma, head and neck, liver or kidney cancer. CDR3: CASGRERDTGELFF. DNA for the CDR3: TGTGCCTCGGGGCGGGAGAGAGACACCGGGGAGCTGTTTTTT.